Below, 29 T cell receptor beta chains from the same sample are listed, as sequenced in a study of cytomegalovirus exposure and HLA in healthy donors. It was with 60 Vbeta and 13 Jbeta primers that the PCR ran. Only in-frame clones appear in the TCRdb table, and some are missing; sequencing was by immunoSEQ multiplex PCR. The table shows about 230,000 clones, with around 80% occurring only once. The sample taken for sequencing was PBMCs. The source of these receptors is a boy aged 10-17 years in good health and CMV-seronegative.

CDR3 sequence: CASRGTGGTEAFF. For the CDR3, the DNA is TGTGCCAGCAGGGGGACAGGGGGAACTGAAGCTTTCTTT. This chain uses TRBV25-1 with TRBJ1-1; 11 bases are shared with TRBD1. CDR1 is MGHDK, CDR2 SYGVNS, per germline. CDR3 length: 13 residues. J was trimmed by 5 bases and V by 6 bases; bases with no gene match: 2. The entire variable domain, with the rest obtained from reference TRBV25-1 and TRBJ1-1, is as follows: EADIYQTPRYLVIGTGKKITLECSQTMGHDKMYWYQQDPGMELHLIHYSYGVNSTEKGDLSSESTVSRIRTEHFPLTLESARPSHTSQYLCASRGTGGTEAFFGQGTRLTVV.

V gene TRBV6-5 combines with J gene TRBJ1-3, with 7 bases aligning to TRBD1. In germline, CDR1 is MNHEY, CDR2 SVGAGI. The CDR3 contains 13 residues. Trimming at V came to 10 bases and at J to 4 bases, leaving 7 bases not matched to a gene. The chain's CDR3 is CATSTGTGNTIYF. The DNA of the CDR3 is TGTGCCACCTCGACAGGGACGGGAAACACCATATATTTT.

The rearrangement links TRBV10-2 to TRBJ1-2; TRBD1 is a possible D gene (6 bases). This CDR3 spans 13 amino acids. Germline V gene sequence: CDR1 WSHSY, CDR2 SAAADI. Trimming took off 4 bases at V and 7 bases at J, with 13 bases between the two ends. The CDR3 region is CASSGRGAGGYTF. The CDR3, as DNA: TGCGCCAGCAGTGGCCGGGGGGCGGGTGGCTACACCTTC.

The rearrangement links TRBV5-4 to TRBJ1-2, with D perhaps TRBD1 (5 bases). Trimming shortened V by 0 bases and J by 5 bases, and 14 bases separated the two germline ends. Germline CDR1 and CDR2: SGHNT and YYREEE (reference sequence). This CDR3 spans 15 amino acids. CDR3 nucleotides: TGTGCCAGCAGCTTGGAGGGGTCAGGGCTTTATGGCTACACCTTC. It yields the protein CASSLEGSGLYGYTF.

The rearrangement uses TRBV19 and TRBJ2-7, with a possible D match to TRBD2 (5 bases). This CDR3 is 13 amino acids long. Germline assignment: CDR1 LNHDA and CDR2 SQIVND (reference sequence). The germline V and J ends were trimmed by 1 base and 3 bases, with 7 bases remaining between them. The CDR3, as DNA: TGTGCCAGTAGTATAGTTGAGGGCTACGAGCAGTACTTC. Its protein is CASSIVEGYEQYF.

The chain's CDR3 is CASSLGAGGEGTDTQYF. The CDR3 DNA sequence: TGTGCCAGCAGCTTAGGAGCCGGGGGTGAGGGCACAGATACGCAGTATTTT. The rearrangement links TRBV7-9 to TRBJ2-3, with D possibly matching TRBD2 (6 bases). The CDR3 runs 17 residues. Trimming removed 1 base from V and 1 base from J, with 15 bases in between. Germline-derived CDR1 and CDR2 are SEHNR and FQNEAQ (reference sequence).

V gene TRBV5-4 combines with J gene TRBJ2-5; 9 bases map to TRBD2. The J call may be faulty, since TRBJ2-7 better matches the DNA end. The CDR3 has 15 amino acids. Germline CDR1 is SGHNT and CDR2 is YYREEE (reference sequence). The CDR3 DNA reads TGTGCCAGCAAGCGCGGGGGGGAAGGTTGGTACGAGCAGTACTTC. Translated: CASKRGGEGWYEQYF.

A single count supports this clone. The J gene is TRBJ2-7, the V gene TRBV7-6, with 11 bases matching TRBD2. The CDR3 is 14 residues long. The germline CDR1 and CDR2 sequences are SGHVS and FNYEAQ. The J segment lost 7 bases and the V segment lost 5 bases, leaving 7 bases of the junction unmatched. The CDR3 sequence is CASSPLGTSGEQYF. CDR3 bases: TGTGCCAGCAGCCCCCTGGGGACTAGCGGTGAGCAGTACTTC.

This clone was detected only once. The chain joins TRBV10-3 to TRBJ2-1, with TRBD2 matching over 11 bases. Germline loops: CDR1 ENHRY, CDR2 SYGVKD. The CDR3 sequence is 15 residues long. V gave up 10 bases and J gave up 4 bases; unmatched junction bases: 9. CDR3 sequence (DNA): TGTGCCACCCTCGCCGGGACTAGCGGTTACAATGAGCAGTTCTTC. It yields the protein CATLAGTSGYNEQFF.

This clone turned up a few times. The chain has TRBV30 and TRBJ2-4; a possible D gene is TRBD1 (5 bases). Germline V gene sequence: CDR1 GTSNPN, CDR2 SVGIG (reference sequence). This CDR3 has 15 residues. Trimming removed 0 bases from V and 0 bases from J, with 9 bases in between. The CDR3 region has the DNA TGTGCCTGGAGTGTACGACAGCTAGCCAAAAACATTCAGTACTTC. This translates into CAWSVRQLAKNIQYF.

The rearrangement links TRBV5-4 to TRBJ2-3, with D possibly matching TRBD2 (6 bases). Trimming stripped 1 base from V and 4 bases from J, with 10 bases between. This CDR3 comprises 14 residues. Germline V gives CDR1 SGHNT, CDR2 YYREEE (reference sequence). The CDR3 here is CASSLPGRADTQYF. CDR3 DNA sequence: TGTGCCAGCAGCTTGCCCGGGAGAGCAGATACGCAGTATTTT.

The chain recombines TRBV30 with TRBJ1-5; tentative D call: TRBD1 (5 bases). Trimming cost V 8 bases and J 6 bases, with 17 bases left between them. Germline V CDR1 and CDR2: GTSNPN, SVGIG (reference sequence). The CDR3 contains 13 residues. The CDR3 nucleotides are TGTGCCAGTGGGGCCCGTTCGGGTCAGCCCCAGCATTTT. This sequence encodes CASGARSGQPQHF.

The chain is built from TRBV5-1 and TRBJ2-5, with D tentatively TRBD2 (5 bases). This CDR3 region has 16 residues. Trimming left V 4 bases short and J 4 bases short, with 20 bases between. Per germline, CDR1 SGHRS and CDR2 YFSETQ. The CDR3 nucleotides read TGCGCCAGCAGCCGCGTTTCGGGATACGTGGGAGAGACCCAGTACTTC. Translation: CASSRVSGYVGETQYF. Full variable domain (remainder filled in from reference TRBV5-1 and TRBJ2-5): KAGVTQTPRYLIKTRGQQVTLSCSPISGHRSVSWYQQTPGQGLQFLFEYFSETQRNKGNFPGRFSGRQFSNSRSEMNVSTLELGDSALYLCASSRVSGYVGETQYFGPGTRLLVL.

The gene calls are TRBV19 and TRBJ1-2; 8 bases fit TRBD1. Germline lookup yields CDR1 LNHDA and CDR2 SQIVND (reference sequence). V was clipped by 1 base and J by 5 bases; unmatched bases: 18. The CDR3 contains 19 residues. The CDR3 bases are TGTGCCAGTAGTATAGTCGGTACACCTCTAGACAGGGGAGGATATGGCTACACCTTC. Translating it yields CASSIVGTPLDRGGYGYTF.

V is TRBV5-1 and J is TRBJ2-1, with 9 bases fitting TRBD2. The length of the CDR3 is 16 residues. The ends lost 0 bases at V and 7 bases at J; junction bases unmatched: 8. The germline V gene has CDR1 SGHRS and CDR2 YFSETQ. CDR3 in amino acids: CASSLGVLREGNEQFF. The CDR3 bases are TGCGCCAGCAGCTTGGGTGTCTTGCGGGAGGGGAATGAGCAGTTCTTC.

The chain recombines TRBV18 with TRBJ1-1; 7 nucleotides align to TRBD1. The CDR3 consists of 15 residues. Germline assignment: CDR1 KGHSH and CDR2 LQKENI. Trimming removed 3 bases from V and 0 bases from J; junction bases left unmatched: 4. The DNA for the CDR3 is TGTGCCAGCTCACCGACAACAGGGGTGAACACTGAAGCTTTCTTT. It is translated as CASSPTTGVNTEAFF.

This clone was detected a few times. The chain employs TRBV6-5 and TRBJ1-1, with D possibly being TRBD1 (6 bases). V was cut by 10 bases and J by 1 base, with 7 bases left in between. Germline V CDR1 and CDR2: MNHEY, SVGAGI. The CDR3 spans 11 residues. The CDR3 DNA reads TGTGCCACGACAGGGAACACTGAAGCTTTCTTT. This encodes CATTGNTEAFF.

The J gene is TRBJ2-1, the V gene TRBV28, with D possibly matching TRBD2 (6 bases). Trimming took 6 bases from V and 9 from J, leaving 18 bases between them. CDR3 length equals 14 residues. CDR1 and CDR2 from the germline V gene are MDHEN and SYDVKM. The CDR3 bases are TGTGCCAGCAGCCTACACCGAGGCGGGGCTGAGCAGTTCTTC. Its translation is CASSLHRGGAEQFF.

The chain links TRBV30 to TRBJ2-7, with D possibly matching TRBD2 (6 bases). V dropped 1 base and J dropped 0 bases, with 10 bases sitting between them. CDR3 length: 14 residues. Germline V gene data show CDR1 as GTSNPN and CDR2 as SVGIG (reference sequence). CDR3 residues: CAWSAAGGSYEQYF. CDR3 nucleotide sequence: TGTGCCTGGAGTGCAGCCGGGGGCTCCTACGAGCAGTACTTC.

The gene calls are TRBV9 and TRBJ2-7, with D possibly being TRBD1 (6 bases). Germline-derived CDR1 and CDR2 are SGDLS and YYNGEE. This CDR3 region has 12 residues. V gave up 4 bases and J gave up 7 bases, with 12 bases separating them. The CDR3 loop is CASSLLRGEQYF. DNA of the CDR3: TGTGCCAGCAGCTTACTCAGGGGTGAGCAGTACTTC.

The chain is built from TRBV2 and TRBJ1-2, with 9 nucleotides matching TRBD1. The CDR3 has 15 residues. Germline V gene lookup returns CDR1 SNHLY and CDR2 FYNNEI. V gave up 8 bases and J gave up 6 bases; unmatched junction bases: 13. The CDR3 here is CASGAFDRGTHGYTF. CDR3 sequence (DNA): TGTGCCAGCGGGGCTTTTGACAGGGGGACCCATGGCTACACCTTC.

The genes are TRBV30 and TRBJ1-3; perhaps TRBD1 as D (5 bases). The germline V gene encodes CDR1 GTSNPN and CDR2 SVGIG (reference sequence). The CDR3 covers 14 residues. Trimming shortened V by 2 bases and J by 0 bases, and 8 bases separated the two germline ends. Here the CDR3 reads CAWSMGPSGNTIYF. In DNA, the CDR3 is TGTGCCTGGAGTATGGGGCCCTCTGGAAACACCATATATTTT.

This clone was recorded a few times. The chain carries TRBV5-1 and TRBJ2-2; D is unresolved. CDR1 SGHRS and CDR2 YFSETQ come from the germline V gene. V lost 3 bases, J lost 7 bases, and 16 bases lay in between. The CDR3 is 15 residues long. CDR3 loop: CASSSLRSVDGELFF. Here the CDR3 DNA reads TGCGCCAGCAGCTCACTCAGGTCCGTGGACGGGGAGCTGTTTTTT.

This chain's CDR3 is CASSLDRSNTGELFF. CDR3 coding DNA: TGTGCCAGCAGCTTGGACAGGAGTAACACCGGGGAGCTGTTTTTT. The chain has TRBV5-6 and TRBJ2-2; TRBD1 is a possible D gene (5 bases). V lost 0 bases to trimming and J lost 2 bases, with 8 bases between them. The CDR3 is 15 residues long. Germline assignment: CDR1 SGHDT and CDR2 YYEEEE.

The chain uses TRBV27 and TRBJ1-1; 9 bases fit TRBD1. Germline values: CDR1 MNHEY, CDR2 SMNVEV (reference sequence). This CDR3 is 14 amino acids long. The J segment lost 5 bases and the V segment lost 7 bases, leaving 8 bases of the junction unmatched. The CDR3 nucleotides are TGTGCCAGCAAGGAACAGGGGGCGAGTACTGAAGCTTTCTTT. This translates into CASKEQGASTEAFF.

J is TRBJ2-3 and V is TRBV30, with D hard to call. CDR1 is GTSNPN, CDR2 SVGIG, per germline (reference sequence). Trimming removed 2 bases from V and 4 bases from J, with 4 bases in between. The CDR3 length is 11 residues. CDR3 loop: CAWSSSDTQYF. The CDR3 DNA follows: TGTGCCTGGAGTTCCTCAGATACGCAGTATTTT.

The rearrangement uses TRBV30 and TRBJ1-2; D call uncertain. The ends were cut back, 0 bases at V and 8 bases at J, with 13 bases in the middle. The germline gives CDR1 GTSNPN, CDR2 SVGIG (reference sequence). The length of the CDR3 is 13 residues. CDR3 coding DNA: TGTGCCTGGAGTGTACTCCGGGGTACAGGCTACACCTTC. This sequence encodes CAWSVLRGTGYTF.

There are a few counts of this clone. The CDR3 DNA reads TGTGCCAGCAGCGACGGAGAGGGGGGCAATCAGCCCCAGCATTTT. This gives the protein CASSDGEGGNQPQHF. This rearrangement joins TRBV6-1 to TRBJ1-5; possible D gene TRBD1, 6 bases. The germline V gene encodes CDR1 MNHNS and CDR2 SASEGT. V lost 6 bases, J lost 2 bases, and 14 bases lay in between. The CDR3 is 15 residues long.

The CDR3 protein is CASSLAARVQDTQYF. CDR3 coding DNA: TGCGCCAGCAGCTTGGCCGCGAGGGTTCAAGATACGCAGTATTTT. The V and J genes are TRBV5-1 and TRBJ2-3, with a possible D match to TRBD2 (5 bases). V was cut by 0 bases and J by 5 bases, with 13 bases left in between. The CDR3 is 15 amino acids. Germline assignment: CDR1 SGHRS and CDR2 YFSETQ.